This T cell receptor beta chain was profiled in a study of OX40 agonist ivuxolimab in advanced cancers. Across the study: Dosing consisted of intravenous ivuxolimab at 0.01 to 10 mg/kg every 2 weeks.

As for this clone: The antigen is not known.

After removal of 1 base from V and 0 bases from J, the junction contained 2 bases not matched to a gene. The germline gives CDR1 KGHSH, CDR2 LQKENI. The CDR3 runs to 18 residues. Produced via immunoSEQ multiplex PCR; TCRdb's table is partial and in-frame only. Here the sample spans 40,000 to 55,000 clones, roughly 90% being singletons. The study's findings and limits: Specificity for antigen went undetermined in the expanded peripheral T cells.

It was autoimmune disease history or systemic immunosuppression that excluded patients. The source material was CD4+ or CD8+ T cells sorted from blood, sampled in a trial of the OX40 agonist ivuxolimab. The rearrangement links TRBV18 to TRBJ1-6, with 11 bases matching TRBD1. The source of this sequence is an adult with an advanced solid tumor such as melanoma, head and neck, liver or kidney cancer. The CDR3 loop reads CASSPRGTGGSYNSPLHF. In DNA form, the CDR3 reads TGTGCCAGCTCACCACGAGGGACAGGGGGCTCCTATAATTCACCCCTCCACTTT.